Below, 18 T cell receptor beta chains from the same sample are listed, as sequenced in a study of T cells in Graves' hyperthyroidism and ophthalmopathy. RNA transcripts served as the template for amplifying TCR beta CDR3 regions. Primed by the HTBI set, a first-round RT-PCR was run on the TCR CDR3. TCRdb ran MiXCR on the multiplex PCR reads and lists one entry per CDR3 protein. The sample yields hundreds of thousands of distinct CDR3 sequences, around 24% seen once. The sample was blood. The receptors shown here come from a woman in her twenties or thirties with Graves' ophthalmopathy.

A word on this clonotype: One end of the junction is discordant with germline, which a read error may explain. The chain has TRBV12-3 or TRBV12-4 and TRBJ2-5; 10 bases map to TRBD2. The CDR3 is made up of 16 amino acids. CDR3: CASSQILAGLEETKYF. The CDR3 DNA reads as TGTGCCAGCAGTCAAATACTAGCGGGATTAGAAGAGACCAAGTACTTC.

In its sample, this clonotype was seen many times. V is TRBV6-1 and J is TRBJ2-7; 9 bases match TRBD2. J was trimmed by 9 bases and V by 10 bases; bases with no gene match: 16. This CDR3 has 14 residues. Germline values: CDR1 MNHNS, CDR2 SASEGT. CDR3 DNA sequence: TGTGCCACCCGTCCGGGACTAGCCCTTGTGCCGCAGTACTTC. Its protein product is CATRPGLALVPQYF.

This clonotype occurred many times. The junction and the germline gene differ at one end; a read error may be behind it. Written as DNA, the CDR3 is TGTGCCATCGGTACGGGGAACTATGGCCACACCTTC. Residues: CAIGTGNYGHTF. The V and J genes are TRBV10-3 and TRBJ1-2; no definite D call. Germline V gene lookup returns CDR1 ENHRY and CDR2 SYGVKD. The CDR3 covers 12 residues.

This clonotype was counted only a few times. The rearrangement joins TRBV19 to TRBJ2-2; the D is unclear. The CDR3 spans 14 residues. V shed 2 bases and J shed 1 base, with 5 bases lying between them. Germline CDR1 and CDR2: LNHDA and SQIVND (reference sequence). CDR3 sequence: CASSITQNTGELFF. The CDR3, as DNA: TGTGCCAGTAGTATAACACAGAACACCGGGGAGCTGTTTTTT.

This chain links TRBV7-6 with TRBJ2-1; D may correspond to TRBD1 or TRBD2 (5 bases each). Germline CDR1 and CDR2: SGHVS and FNYEAQ. The length of the CDR3 is 17 residues. Trimming removed 1 base from V and 4 bases from J, with 17 bases in between. CDR3 region: CASSLGGTLALYNEQFF. For the CDR3, the DNA is TGTGCCAGCAGCTTAGGGGGGACCCTGGCCTTATACAATGAGCAGTTCTTC.

The rearrangement links TRBV6-2 or TRBV6-3 to TRBJ2-7, with 14 bases matching TRBD2. CDR1 MNHEY and CDR2 SVGEGT come from the germline V gene. The trim removed 6 bases at V and 0 bases at J, leaving 10 bases unmatched. This CDR3 region has 18 residues. The CDR3 loop is CASRRLAGGPESSYEQYF. The DNA of the CDR3 is TGTGCCAGCAGACGACTAGCGGGAGGGCCAGAAAGCTCCTACGAGCAGTACTTC.

The chain employs TRBV7-2 and TRBJ2-7; D remains ambiguous. Per germline, CDR1 SGHTA and CDR2 FQGNSA. The CDR3 consists of 13 residues. With 5 bases removed from V and 3 bases from J, the gap between germline ends came to 11 bases. The CDR3 DNA is TGTGCCAGCAGCCTATATACAGACTACGAGCAGTACTTC. The encoded protein is CASSLYTDYEQYF. Using reference TRBV7-2 and TRBJ2-7 for the parts outside the CDR3, the full variable domain is GAGVSQSPSNKVTEKGKDVELRCDPISGHTALYWYRQSLGQGLEFLIYFQGNSAPDKSGLPSDRFSAERTGGSVSTLTIQRTQQEDSAVYLCASSLYTDYEQYFGPGTRLTVT.

This clonotype was observed many times. The V gene is TRBV4-2, the J gene TRBJ2-5, with D possibly matching TRBD2 (6 bases). Germline values: CDR1 LGHNA, CDR2 YNFKEQ. Trimming pared 2 bases from V and 5 bases from J, leaving 18 bases between. This CDR3 has 16 residues. The CDR3 loop reads CASSQRGGPTQETQYF. The CDR3 DNA follows: TGTGCCAGCAGCCAAAGGGGAGGCCCGACTCAGGAGACCCAGTACTTC.

This clonotype was recorded a few times. The chain joins TRBV18 to TRBJ1-1, with D possibly being TRBD1 (5 bases). CDR1 is KGHSH and CDR2 is LQKENI in the germline V gene. V lost 5 bases to trimming and J lost 11 bases, with 24 bases between them. This CDR3 has 15 residues. CDR3 amino acids: CASSSSSGEGLIAFF. CDR3 nucleotide sequence: TGTGCCAGCTCATCCTCCTCGGGGGAGGGTTTGATCGCTTTCTTT.

The sample holds many counts of this clonotype. This chain uses TRBV12-3 or TRBV12-4 with TRBJ2-7; 8 bases fit TRBD2. CDR3 length: 18 residues. J was trimmed by 0 bases and V by 5 bases; bases with no gene match: 15. In nucleotides, the CDR3 is TGTGCCAGCAGTCCAGAGGCACTACTAGCGGCGTACTCCTACGAGCAGTACTTC. It specifies CASSPEALLAAYSYEQYF.

This clonotype occurred many times. The chain combines TRBV27 with TRBJ1-5, with D unclear. CDR1 MNHEY and CDR2 SMNVEV come from the germline V gene (reference sequence). The CDR3 sequence is 13 residues long. V dropped 0 bases and J dropped 9 bases, with 9 bases sitting between them. CDR3 DNA sequence: TGTGCCAGCAGTTTATCAGGTCGGGGGCCCCAGCATTTT. This sequence encodes CASSLSGRGPQHF.

This clonotype was recorded once. This chain connects TRBV27 to TRBJ2-7; maybe TRBD1 (6 bases). The CDR3 sequence is 14 residues long. From germline, CDR1 is MNHEY and CDR2 SMNVEV (reference sequence). With 5 bases removed from V and 9 bases from J, the gap between germline ends came to 20 bases. CDR3 amino acids: CASSLGTPPSVQYF. DNA for the CDR3: TGTGCCAGCAGTCTCGGGACACCCCCTTCGGTGCAGTACTTC.

The V gene is TRBV20-1, the J gene TRBJ1-5; 10 nucleotides line up with TRBD1. The V gene's germline CDR1 is DFQATT and CDR2 SNEGSKA (reference sequence). This CDR3 has 16 amino acids. The V segment lost 4 bases and the J segment 3 bases; nucleotides outside the gene matches: 9. The CDR3 sequence: CSAKSRDRGYNQPQHF. The CDR3 DNA reads as TGCAGTGCTAAAAGCCGGGACAGGGGCTACAATCAGCCCCAGCATTTT.

This clonotype was detected many times. The gene calls are TRBV7-8 and TRBJ2-6; D perhaps matches TRBD1 (6 bases). Germline V gene sequence: CDR1 SGHVS, CDR2 FQNEAQ. V lost 4 bases to trimming and J lost 2 bases, with 9 bases between them. The CDR3 is 15 amino acids. The CDR3 protein is CASSSYRAGANVLTF. The CDR3 DNA reads as TGTGCCAGCAGCTCGTACAGGGCTGGGGCCAACGTCCTGACTTTC.

In its sample, this clonotype was seen a few times. The rearrangement joins TRBV6-2 or TRBV6-3 to TRBJ2-7; 8 bases match TRBD1. Trimming cost V 5 bases and J 2 bases; bases outside gene matches: 8. Germline CDR1 and CDR2: MNHEY and SVGEGT. The CDR3 is 15 amino acids. The CDR3 protein is CASSTGQGRTYEQYF. The CDR3 coding sequence is TGTGCCAGCAGTACCGGACAGGGACGTACCTACGAGCAGTACTTC.

This clonotype came up a few times. The V gene is TRBV20-1, the J gene TRBJ1-1; D remains unclear. V was pared by 5 bases and J by 4 bases, with 14 bases between. The CDR3 is 13 amino acids. CDR1 is DFQATT, CDR2 SNEGSKA, per germline (reference sequence). The CDR3 DNA follows: TGCAGTGCTGCCTCGGGGTTAGTCACTGAAGCTTTCTTT. This gives the protein CSAASGLVTEAFF.

The rearrangement links TRBV30 to TRBJ2-5, with D unresolved. Germline V gene data show CDR1 as GTSNPN and CDR2 as SVGIG (reference sequence). The CDR3 runs 12 residues. V shed 0 bases and J shed 7 bases, with 9 bases lying between them. The CDR3 nucleotides are TGTGCCTGGAGTGTGAGGTCACGGACCCAGTACTTC. Its translation is CAWSVRSRTQYF.

The table lists this clonotype with many counts. The CDR3 reads CASREQSLDNYGYTF. CDR3 coding DNA: TGCGCCAGCAGGGAACAGAGTTTGGATAACTATGGCTACACCTTC. The chain combines TRBV5-1 with TRBJ1-2, with D unresolved. There are 15 residues in the CDR3. Per the germline V gene, CDR1 is SGHRS and CDR2 is YFSETQ. V lost 5 bases, J lost 1 base, and 15 bases lay in between.